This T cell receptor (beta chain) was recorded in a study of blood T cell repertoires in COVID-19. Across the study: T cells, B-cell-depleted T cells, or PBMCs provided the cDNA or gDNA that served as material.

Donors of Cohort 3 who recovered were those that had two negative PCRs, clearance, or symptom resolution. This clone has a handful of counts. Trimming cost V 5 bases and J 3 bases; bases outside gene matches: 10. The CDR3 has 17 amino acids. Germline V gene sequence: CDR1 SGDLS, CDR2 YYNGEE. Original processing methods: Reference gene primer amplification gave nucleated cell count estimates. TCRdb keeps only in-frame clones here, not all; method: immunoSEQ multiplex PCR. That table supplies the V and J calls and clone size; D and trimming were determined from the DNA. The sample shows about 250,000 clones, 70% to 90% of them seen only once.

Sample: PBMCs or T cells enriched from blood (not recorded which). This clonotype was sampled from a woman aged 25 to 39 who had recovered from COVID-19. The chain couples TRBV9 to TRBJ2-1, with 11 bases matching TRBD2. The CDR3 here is CASSGLPGTSGYNEQFF. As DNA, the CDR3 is TGTGCCAGCAGTGGCCTCCCGGGGACTAGCGGCTACAATGAGCAGTTCTTC.